What follows are 9 T cell receptor beta chains derived from one specimen sequenced in a study of T cells in Graves' hyperthyroidism and ophthalmopathy. Amplification yielded TCR beta CDR3 regions, with RNA transcripts as the source. Researchers ran a first-round RT-PCR on the TCR CDR3 using the HTBI primer set. A single record per CDR3 protein comes from TCRdb applying MiXCR to the multiplex PCR reads. The profile shows around 350,000 distinct CDR3 sequences, about 20% of them singletons. The specimen was blood. These receptors came from a young woman with Graves' hyperthyroidism.

This clonotype was seen repeatedly, ten times or more. This sequence joins TRBV29-1 and TRBJ1-1, with D possibly matching TRBD1 (6 bases). Between the trimmed V and J ends, which lost 4 bases and 5 bases, there was a span of 17 bases. The CDR3 covers 14 residues. CDR1 and CDR2 (germline): SQVTM, ANQGSEA. The CDR3 protein is CSVGSLTGITEAFF. CDR3 nucleotides: TGCAGCGTTGGATCTTTGACAGGAATTACTGAAGCTTTCTTT.

The table lists this clonotype with many counts. J is TRBJ1-1 and V is TRBV20-1; tentatively, D is TRBD1 (6 bases). The germline CDR1 and CDR2 sequences are DFQATT and SNEGSKA (reference sequence). The CDR3 has 14 residues. The V end lost 0 bases, the J end lost 1 base, and 9 bases lay between the germline ends. CDR3 residues: CSAREGGPNTEAFF. CDR3 coding DNA: TGCAGTGCTAGAGAGGGGGGCCCGAACACTGAAGCTTTCTTT.

This clonotype came up many times. DNA of the CDR3: TGCAGTGCCCAGACCCATAACTATGGCTACACCTTC. It yields the protein CSAQTHNYGYTF. The chain uses TRBV20-1 and TRBJ1-2, with no clear D. This CDR3 is 12 amino acids long. Per germline, CDR1 DFQATT and CDR2 SNEGSKA (reference sequence). The ends were cut back, 6 bases at V and 1 base at J, with 9 bases in the middle.

This clonotype was recorded at least ten times. This chain links TRBV15 with TRBJ1-1; 7 positions agree with TRBD1. V lost 3 bases, J lost 3 bases, and 1 base stayed unmatched. The CDR3 runs to 13 residues. The germline V gene has CDR1 LNHNV and CDR2 YYDKDF (reference sequence). Here the CDR3 DNA reads TGTGCCACCAGCAGTCAGGGGGACACTGAAGCTTTCTTT. Encoded protein: CATSSQGDTEAFF.

The chain carries TRBV28 and TRBJ2-7; D remains unclear. Germline V gene lookup returns CDR1 MDHEN and CDR2 SYDVKM. The V end lost 5 bases, the J end lost 0 bases, and 17 bases lay between the germline ends. The CDR3 consists of 16 residues. CDR3 nucleotides: TGTGCCAGCAGTACAACCTGGCAGGCGAGCTCCTACGAGCAGTACTTC. This sequence encodes CASSTTWQASSYEQYF.

This clonotype was found many times. V is TRBV12-3 or TRBV12-4 and J is TRBJ2-5, with TRBD1 matching over 9 bases. The CDR3 loop spans 14 amino acids. V lost 6 bases, J lost 5 bases, and 7 bases stayed unmatched. CDR3 nucleotides: TGTGCCAGCAGCACATACAGGGGGCGGGAGACCCAGTACTTC. It yields the protein CASSTYRGRETQYF.

This clonotype was counted many times. This chain joins TRBV5-1 and TRBJ1-2; D unclear. The V and J ends lost 2 bases and 5 bases respectively, with 13 bases between them. From germline, CDR1 is SGHRS and CDR2 YFSETQ. The CDR3 covers 14 residues. The CDR3 reads CASSFGGLGYGYTF. CDR3 bases: TGCGCCAGCAGCTTTGGTGGCCTGGGATATGGCTACACCTTC.

This clonotype was found many times. The gene calls are TRBV12-3 or TRBV12-4 and TRBJ1-5, with a tentative D call TRBD1 (6 bases). CDR3 size: 15 residues. V gave up 0 bases and J gave up 7 bases, with 13 bases separating them. The CDR3 reads CASSLARRGSQPQHF. CDR3 nucleotides: TGTGCCAGCAGTTTAGCGCGGAGGGGGAGCCAGCCCCAGCATTTT.

The CDR3: CAISGGGNQPQHF. In nucleotides, the CDR3 is TGTGCCATCAGTGGAGGGGGGAATCAGCCCCAGCATTTT. This chain links TRBV10-3 with TRBJ1-5; D is possibly TRBD1 (6 bases). Germline lookup yields CDR1 ENHRY and CDR2 SYGVKD. CDR3 length equals 13 residues. Trimming pared 4 bases from V and 4 bases from J, leaving 8 bases between.